Below are 12 T cell receptor beta chains sequenced from a single sample in a study of regulatory T cells in long-lasting Graves disease. This sample's time point: persistent/refractory GD, antithyroid drugs over 5 years with positive TRAb. With RNA extracted from PBMCs as input, the TCR library was made. Researchers made TCR beta libraries by using iRepertoire HTBI primers and running Arm-PCR on CDR3 regions. TCRdb redid the calling of the multiplex PCR reads with MiXCR, one entry per CDR3 protein. The sample includes 420,000 or so distinct CDR3 sequences, about a quarter seen only once; the top ten take approximately 26%. Sequenced here: peripheral blood mononuclear cells (PBMCs), sampled when the disease was refractory, from a patient treated with antithyroid drugs. These receptors all come from a female donor with Graves disease.

This clonotype has a handful of counts. The gene calls are TRBV18 and TRBJ2-2; 7 nucleotides align to TRBD1. CDR3 size: 16 residues. V shed 2 bases and J 0 bases; nucleotides not matched to a gene: 3. CDR1 is KGHSH, CDR2 LQKENI, per germline. Written as DNA, the CDR3 is TGTGCCAGCTCACCATTAGGACAGGCGAACACCGGGGAGCTGTTTTTT. This encodes CASSPLGQANTGELFF.

This clonotype was detected a few times. This chain joins TRBV6-1 and TRBJ2-3; D is unclear. Germline values: CDR1 MNHNS, CDR2 SASEGT. V was trimmed by 7 bases and J by 4 bases, leaving 18 bases between them. This CDR3 comprises 15 residues. CDR3 residues: CASIIGPSTPDTQYF. In DNA, the CDR3 is TGTGCCAGCATTATAGGACCCTCGACCCCAGATACGCAGTATTTT.

This clonotype was observed a handful of times. The J gene is TRBJ2-5, the V gene TRBV7-6, with D perhaps matching TRBD2 (5 bases). CDR3 length equals 15 residues. V gave up 2 bases and J gave up 3 bases, with 13 bases separating them. CDR1 and CDR2 from the germline V gene are SGHVS and FNYEAQ. The CDR3 coding sequence is TGTGCCAGCAGCTTATCGGGATCCCCCGAAGAGACCCAGTACTTC. Encoded protein: CASSLSGSPEETQYF. Variable domain in full (rest from reference TRBV7-6 and TRBJ2-5): GAGVSQSPRYKVTKRGQDVALRCDPISGHVSLYWYRQALGQGPEFLTYFNYEAQQDKSGLPNDRFSAERPEGSISTLTIQRTEQRDSAMYRCASSLSGSPEETQYFGPGTRLLVL.

This clonotype showed up many times. The chain couples TRBV24-1 to TRBJ1-5; TRBD1 aligns across 7 bases. Unmatched junction bases numbered 4, after V lost 3 bases and J lost 0 bases. In germline, CDR1 is KGHDR, CDR2 SFDVKD. This CDR3 is 16 amino acids long. The DNA for the CDR3 is TGTGCCACCAGTGATGTCCGGGACAGTAGCAATCAGCCCCAGCATTTT. It is translated as CATSDVRDSSNQPQHF.

The chain joins TRBV7-9 to TRBJ1-2; unclear D gene. V was shortened by 5 bases and J by 1 base, with 17 bases between the two germline ends. Germline V gene sequence: CDR1 SEHNR, CDR2 FQNEAQ (reference sequence). This CDR3 spans 16 amino acids. CDR3 sequence reads: CASSVHPAQFNYGYTF. The CDR3 bases are TGTGCCAGCAGCGTCCATCCAGCCCAGTTTAACTATGGCTACACCTTC.

Regarding this clonotype: This could be a read error, since a much larger clone is one nucleotide away. V gene TRBV29-1 combines with J gene TRBJ1-1; D ambiguous. Trimming shortened V by 6 bases and J by 11 bases, and 16 bases separated the two germline ends. Germline V gives CDR1 SQVTM, CDR2 ANQGSEA. CDR3 length: 11 residues. The CDR3 DNA reads TGCAGCGTCTCAATGGGGATCGCGGCTTTCTTT. This codes for CSVSMGIAAFF.

This chain uses TRBV6-1 with TRBJ2-7; TRBD2 matches 8 bases. The CDR3 runs 13 residues. Losses at the gene ends were 7 bases for V and 4 bases for J; bases not matched to a gene: 6. The germline gives CDR1 MNHNS, CDR2 SASEGT. DNA of the CDR3: TGTGCCAGCATACCGGGAGGGCGGTACGAGCAGTACTTC. It yields the protein CASIPGGRYEQYF.

This CDR3 reads CASSESKPAYEQYF. The CDR3 DNA follows: TGTGCCAGCAGTGAATCCAAGCCCGCCTACGAGCAGTACTTC. The V call is TRBV25-1, the J call TRBJ2-7, with no clear D. CDR3 size: 14 residues. Germline V gene data show CDR1 as MGHDK and CDR2 as SYGVNS. The ends were cut back, 1 base at V and 2 bases at J, with 9 bases in the middle.

The chain carries TRBV20-1 and TRBJ2-7; TRBD2 matches 8 bases. V was clipped by 0 bases and J by 3 bases; unmatched bases: 4. Germline assignment: CDR1 DFQATT and CDR2 SNEGSKA (reference sequence). This CDR3 has 14 residues. CDR3 amino acids: CSARDSAGGYEQYF. CDR3 DNA sequence: TGCAGTGCTAGAGATTCGGCGGGAGGCTACGAGCAGTACTTC.

This clonotype was counted only a few times. The genes are TRBV5-1 and TRBJ1-5; 9 bases fit TRBD1. The CDR3 covers 17 residues. CDR1 SGHRS and CDR2 YFSETQ come from the germline V gene. Germline trimming cut 4 bases from V and 3 bases from J; bases unmatched to any gene: 11. The CDR3 region has the DNA TGCGCCAGCAGCCTGAGGGCGGACAGGGGAGTCAATCAGCCCCAGCATTTT. Translated, it gives CASSLRADRGVNQPQHF.

This clonotype has just one count. A much bigger clone sits one base away, suggesting this may be a read error. This chain uses TRBV12-5 with TRBJ1-2; D uncertain. Germline assignment: CDR1 LGHNT and CDR2 FRNRAP. This CDR3 region has 16 residues. Trimming cost V 2 bases and J 4 bases, with 17 bases left between them. CDR3 residues: CASGLFAEQLIYGYTF. CDR3 in DNA: TGTGCTAGTGGTTTGTTCGCGGAACAGCTTATCTATGGCTACACCTTC.

In its sample, this clonotype was seen many times. The rearrangement joins TRBV6-5 to TRBJ2-7; D call uncertain. The CDR3 spans 13 residues. Between the trimmed V and J ends, which lost 3 bases and 3 bases, there was a span of 9 bases. Germline V gene data show CDR1 as MNHEY and CDR2 as SVGAGI. The CDR3 DNA reads TGTGCCAGCAGTTATGGCAGGAACTACGAGCAGTACTTC. Amino acids: CASSYGRNYEQYF.